What follows is one TCR beta chain and its context. The data derive from a study of blood T cell repertoires in COVID-19. Clones were sequenced by immunoSEQ multiplex PCR, and TCRdb holds only the in-frame ones, with some missing. The sample consists of about 200,000 clones, 85% to 90% of them appearing once. Enrollees, roughly 18 to 95 years old, lived in 24 US areas. V gave up 3 bases and J gave up 3 bases, with 9 bases separating them. CDR3 length: 14 residues. Germline-derived CDR1 and CDR2 are MNHNS and SASEGT. The chain recombines TRBV6-1 with TRBJ1-5, with D possibly TRBD1 on 6 matching bases. The sequence was obtained from a middle-aged woman with acute COVID-19. Sequenced sample: PBMCs or T cells enriched from blood (not recorded which). The CDR3 DNA sequence: TGTGCCAGCAGTGACACAGGGCTCAATCAGCCCCAGCATTTT. It encodes CASSDTGLNQPQHF.